Listed below are T cell receptor beta chains from one sample, sequenced in a study of monozygotic twins with inflammatory bowel disease. With the 5' RACE reads reprocessed, TCRdb shows one record per CDR3 protein and no DNA. Recorded for this sample: about 300,000 distinct CDR3 sequences. The sequenced sample consisted of blood. These receptors all come from a human donor with ulcerative colitis or Crohn's disease, or a healthy co-twin of an affected twin (not recorded which). The CDR3 runs from the conserved cysteine through the conserved F or W. Each record gives: V gene, J gene, CDR3 protein.

TRBV19	TRBJ2-1	CASSIRPGSANNEQFF
TRBV12-3/TRBV12-4	TRBJ2-5	CASRGDQETQYF
TRBV29-1	TRBJ1-2	CSVTSGTLNGYTF
TRBV7-2	TRBJ2-7	CASTRGRLAPPAHEQYF
TRBV5-5	TRBJ2-6	CASSLMQGGSGANVLTF
TRBV10-3	TRBJ2-7	CAISELQIVGYEQYF
TRBV6-2/TRBV6-3	TRBJ2-7	CASSDPSGTTYEQYF
TRBV5-1	TRBJ2-7	CASSLVLAGPYEQYF
TRBV29-1	TRBJ2-3	CSVSNSGGTTDTQYF
TRBV19	TRBJ2-1	CASSVKAGSSYNEQFF
TRBV5-1	TRBJ2-1	CASSLTKTGSGSYNEQFF
TRBV20-1	TRBJ1-3	CSAGTLEGNTIYF
TRBV7-2	TRBJ1-6	CASSLGTDYSPLHF
TRBV19	TRBJ1-5	CASSRQPNQPQHF
TRBV28	TRBJ2-7	CASSFGGRGEQYF
TRBV12-3/TRBV12-4	TRBJ1-1	CASRGETVNTEAFF
TRBV3-1	TRBJ1-5	CASSQAGASNQPQHF
TRBV7-2	TRBJ2-2	CASSLALSNTGELFF
TRBV5-1	TRBJ2-1	CASSLVGEGKFF
TRBV7-2	TRBJ2-7	CASSFAGQGIHEQYF